This is a list of T cell receptor beta chains from one sample in a study of blood T cell repertoires in COVID-19. TCRdb's copy holds only in-frame clones and misses some; the assay was immunoSEQ multiplex PCR. The sample yields about 100,000 clones, about 85% seen once. The sample comprised peripheral blood. These receptors originate from a human donor in a cohort sampled during active COVID-19. Both conserved end residues are part of each CDR3. D genes are given only for firm matches. The size entry is marked missing in some rows and otherwise reads once, few, many or a size class.

- | TRBJ2-5 | TRBV30 | TRBD2 | CAWSKGLAGEETQYF | TGTGCCTGGAGTAAGGGACTAGCGGGAGAAGAGACCCAGTACTTC
- | TRBJ1-2 | TRBV6-1 | - | CASSEQSHYGYTF | TGTGCCAGCAGTGAACAAAGCCACTATGGCTACACCTTC
- | TRBJ2-3 | TRBV5-1 | TRBD1 | CASSLVNRGSLPDTQYF | TGCGCCAGCAGCTTGGTCAACAGGGGGAGCCTCCCAGATACGCAGTATTTT
- | TRBJ1-1 | TRBV14 | - | CASSQASRGTKVLAFF | TGTGCCAGCAGCCAAGCGTCGCGGGGCACGAAAGTATTGGCTTTCTTT
- | TRBJ1-5 | TRBV6-2/TRBV6-3 | - | CASSYFQGGQTNNQPQHF | TGTGCCAGCAGTTACTTTCAGGGCGGACAAACCAACAATCAGCCCCAGCATTTT
- | TRBJ2-7 | TRBV13 | - | CASSFSGSYEQYF | TGTGCCAGCAGCTTTTCAGGGTCCTACGAGCAGTACTTC
- | TRBJ2-7 | TRBV5-1 | TRBD1 | CASSLGQGTDYEQYF | TGCGCCAGCAGCTTGGGACAGGGGACGGACTACGAGCAGTACTTC
- | TRBJ2-7 | TRBV18 | TRBD1 | CASSPTRQGYEQYF | TGTGCCAGCTCACCGACGCGACAGGGCTACGAGCAGTACTTC
- | TRBJ1-2 | TRBV12-3/TRBV12-4 | - | CASSLGGGGGYTF | TGTGCCAGCAGTTTAGGAGGGGGTGGTGGCTACACCTTC
- | TRBJ1-6 | TRBV5-1 | - | CASSLSPGSPLHF | TGCGCCAGCAGCTTATCCCCGGGTTCACCCCTCCACTTT
once | TRBJ1-2 | TRBV6-5 | - | CASSYSGSHYGYTF | TGTGCCAGCAGTTACTCGGGCAGCCACTATGGCTACACCTTC
- | TRBJ1-5 | TRBV19 | - | CASGLTGSNQPQHF | TGTGCCAGTGGCCTGACAGGTAGCAATCAGCCCCAGCATTTT
- | TRBJ1-3 | TRBV5-4 | - | CASSGRGQSGNTIYF | TGTGCCAGCAGCGGGCGGGGGCAATCTGGAAACACCATATATTTT
- | TRBJ2-7 | TRBV6-5 | TRBD1 | CASGRTGTRYEQYF | TGTGCCAGCGGCCGGACAGGGACCCGCTACGAGCAGTACTTC
- | TRBJ1-1 | TRBV7-9 | - | CASSLQGNTEAFF | TGTGCCAGCAGCTTACAGGGGAACACTGAAGCTTTCTTT
once | TRBJ1-1 | TRBV25-1 | - | CASSEPGSVTAFF | TGTGCCAGCAGTGAACCGGGTTCGGTAACAGCTTTCTTT
- | TRBJ2-2 | TRBV6-2/TRBV6-3 | - | CASSRGTPNTGELFF | TGTGCCAGCAGTCGCGGGACTCCCAACACCGGGGAGCTGTTTTTT
- | TRBJ2-3 | TRBV10-2 | - | CASSDSGFTDTQYF | TGCGCCAGCAGTGATTCGGGATTCACAGATACGCAGTATTTT
- | TRBJ1-2 | TRBV5-5 | TRBD1 | CASSPTGSGYTF | TGTGCCAGCAGCCCGACAGGGAGTGGCTACACCTTC
- | TRBJ1-6 | TRBV6-5 | - | CASAVRSGSPLHF | TGTGCCAGCGCGGTACGATCTGGTTCACCCCTCCACTTT
- | TRBJ1-6 | TRBV9 | TRBD1 | CASSYDRDNSPLHF | TGTGCCAGCAGCTACGACAGGGATAATTCACCCCTCCACTTT
- | TRBJ1-1 | TRBV3-1/TRBV3-2 | - | CASSPGRHLEAFF | TGTGCCAGCAGCCCCGGGAGACACCTTGAAGCTTTCTTT
- | TRBJ2-2 | TRBV9 | TRBD2 | CASSVEGLATGELFF | TGTGCCAGCAGCGTAGAGGGACTAGCTACCGGGGAGCTGTTTTTT
- | TRBJ1-6 | TRBV7-2 | TRBD1 | CASNSISGQYNSPLHF | TGTGCCAGCAACTCCATTTCGGGACAGTATAATTCACCCCTCCACTTT
once | TRBJ1-2 | TRBV6-4 | TRBD1 | CASSATGGGYGYTF | TGTGCCAGCAGTGCGACAGGGGGCGGCTATGGCTACACCTTC
- | TRBJ2-5 | TRBV18 | - | CASLPGLQETQYF | TGTGCCAGCTTACCGGGACTCCAAGAGACCCAGTACTTC
- | TRBJ1-3 | TRBV10-3 | - | CAISASEGKGNTIYF | TGTGCCATCAGTGCCTCGGAGGGAAAGGGAAACACCATATATTTT
- | TRBJ2-7 | TRBV7-2 | - | CASRSPGDYEQYF | TGTGCCAGCAGATCACCAGGTGACTACGAGCAGTACTTC
- | TRBJ1-2 | TRBV12-3/TRBV12-4 | - | CASSFTGAGYTF | TGTGCCAGCAGTTTTACGGGAGCCGGCTACACCTTC
- | TRBJ1-1 | TRBV19 | TRBD1 | CASTRQGQGNTEAFF | TGTGCCAGTACCCGACAGGGGCAAGGGAACACTGAAGCTTTCTTT
- | TRBJ2-2 | TRBV27 | - | CASSFQLRGQRFEGAGELFF | TGTGCCAGCAGTTTCCAGTTGCGGGGGCAGAGGTTTGAGGGGGCCGGGGAGCTGTTTTTT
- | TRBJ1-2 | TRBV5-5 | - | CASSLMWSTTNYGYTF | TGTGCCAGCAGCTTGATGTGGTCCACAACTAACTATGGCTACACCTTC
few | TRBJ1-1 | TRBV5-1 | TRBD1 | CASSLTQGVTEAFF | TGCGCCAGCAGCTTAACACAGGGGGTCACTGAAGCTTTCTTT